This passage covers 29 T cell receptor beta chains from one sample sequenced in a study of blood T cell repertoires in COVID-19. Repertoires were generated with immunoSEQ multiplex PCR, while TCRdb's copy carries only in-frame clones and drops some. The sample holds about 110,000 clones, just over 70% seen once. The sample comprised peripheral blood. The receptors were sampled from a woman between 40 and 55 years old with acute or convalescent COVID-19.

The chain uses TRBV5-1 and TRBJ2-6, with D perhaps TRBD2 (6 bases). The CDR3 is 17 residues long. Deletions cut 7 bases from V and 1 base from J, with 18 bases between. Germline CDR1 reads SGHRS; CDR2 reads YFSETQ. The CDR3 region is CASARDPAGSGANVLTF. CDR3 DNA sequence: TGCGCCAGCGCACGGGACCCGGCGGGATCTGGGGCCAACGTCCTGACTTTC. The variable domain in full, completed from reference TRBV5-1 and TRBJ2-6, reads KAGVTQTPRYLIKTRGQQVTLSCSPISGHRSVSWYQQTPGQGLQFLFEYFSETQRNKGNFPGRFSGRQFSNSRSEMNVSTLELGDSALYLCASARDPAGSGANVLTFGAGSRLTVL.

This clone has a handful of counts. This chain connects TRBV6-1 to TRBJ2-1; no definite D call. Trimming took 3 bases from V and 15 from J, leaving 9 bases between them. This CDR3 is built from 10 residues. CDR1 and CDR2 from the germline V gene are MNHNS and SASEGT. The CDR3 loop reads CASSENEAFF. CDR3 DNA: TGTGCCAGCAGTGAGAATGAAGCGTTCTTC.

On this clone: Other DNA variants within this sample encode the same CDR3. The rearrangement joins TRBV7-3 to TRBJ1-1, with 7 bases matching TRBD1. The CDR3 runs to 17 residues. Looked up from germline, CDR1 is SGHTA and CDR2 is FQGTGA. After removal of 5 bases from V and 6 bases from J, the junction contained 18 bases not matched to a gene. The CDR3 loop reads CASSVQQTGTEIPEAFF. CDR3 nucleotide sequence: TGTGCCAGCAGCGTCCAACAGACTGGGACAGAGATTCCTGAAGCTTTCTTT.

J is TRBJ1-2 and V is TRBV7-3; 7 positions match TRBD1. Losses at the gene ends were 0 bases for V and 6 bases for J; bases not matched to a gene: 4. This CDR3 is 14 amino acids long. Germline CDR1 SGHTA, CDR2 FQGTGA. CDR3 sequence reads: CASSLTVTGDGYTF. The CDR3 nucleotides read TGTGCCAGCAGCTTAACGGTTACAGGGGATGGCTACACCTTC.

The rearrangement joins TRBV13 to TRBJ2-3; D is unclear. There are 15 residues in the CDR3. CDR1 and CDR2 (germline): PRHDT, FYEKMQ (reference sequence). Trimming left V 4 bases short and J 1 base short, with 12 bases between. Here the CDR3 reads CASSSSRVGTDTQYF. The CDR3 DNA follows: TGTGCCAGCAGCTCCTCACGGGTTGGCACAGATACGCAGTATTTT.

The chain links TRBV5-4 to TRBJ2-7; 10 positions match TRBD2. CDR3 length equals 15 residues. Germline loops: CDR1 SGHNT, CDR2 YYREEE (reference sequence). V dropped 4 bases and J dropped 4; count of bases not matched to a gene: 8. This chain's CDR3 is CASSPGLAAQYEQYF. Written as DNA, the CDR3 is TGTGCCAGCAGCCCCGGACTAGCGGCACAGTACGAGCAGTACTTC.

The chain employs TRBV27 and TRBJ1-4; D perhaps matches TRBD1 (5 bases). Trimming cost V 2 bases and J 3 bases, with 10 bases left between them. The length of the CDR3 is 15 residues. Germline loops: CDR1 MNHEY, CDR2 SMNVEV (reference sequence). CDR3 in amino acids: CASSLAGGANEKLFF. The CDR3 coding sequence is TGTGCCAGCAGTTTAGCGGGAGGGGCTAATGAAAAACTGTTTTTT.

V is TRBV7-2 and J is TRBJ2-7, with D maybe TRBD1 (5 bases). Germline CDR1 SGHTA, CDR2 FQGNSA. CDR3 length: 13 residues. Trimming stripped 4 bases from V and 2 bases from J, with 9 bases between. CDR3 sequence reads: CASSSKQAYEQYF. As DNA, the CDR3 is TGTGCCAGCAGCTCAAAACAGGCCTACGAGCAGTACTTC.

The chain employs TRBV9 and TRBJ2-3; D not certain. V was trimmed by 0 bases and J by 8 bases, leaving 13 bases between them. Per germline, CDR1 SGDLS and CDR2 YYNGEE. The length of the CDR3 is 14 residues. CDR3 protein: CASSVDPFSGTQYF. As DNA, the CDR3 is TGTGCCAGCAGCGTAGATCCCTTTTCAGGTACGCAGTATTTT.

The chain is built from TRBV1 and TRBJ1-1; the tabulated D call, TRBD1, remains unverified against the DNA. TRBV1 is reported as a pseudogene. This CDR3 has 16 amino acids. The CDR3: CTSSSSTGKENTEAFF. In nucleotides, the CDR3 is TGCACCAGCAGCTCCTCAACAGGGAAAGAGAACACTGAAGCTTTCTTT.

The CDR3 DNA reads TGTGCCATCAGTGGACAGCACTCTGGAAACACCATATATTTT. Amino acid sequence: CAISGQHSGNTIYF. The chain recombines TRBV10-3 with TRBJ1-3; a weak D match, TRBD1 (5 bases). The CDR3 sequence is 14 residues long. Germline CDR1 is ENHRY and CDR2 is SYGVKD. Between the trimmed V and J ends, which lost 4 bases and 0 bases, there was a span of 7 bases.

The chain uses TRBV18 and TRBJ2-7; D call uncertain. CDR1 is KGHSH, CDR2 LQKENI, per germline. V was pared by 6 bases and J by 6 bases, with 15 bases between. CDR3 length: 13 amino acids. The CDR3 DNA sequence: TGTGCCAGCTCCCTTCTTGCGGAACTCGAGCAGTACTTC. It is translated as CASSLLAELEQYF.

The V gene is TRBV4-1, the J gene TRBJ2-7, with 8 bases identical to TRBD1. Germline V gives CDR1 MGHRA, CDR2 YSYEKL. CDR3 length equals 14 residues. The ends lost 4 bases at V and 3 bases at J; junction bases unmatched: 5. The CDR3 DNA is TGCGCCAGCAGCCTAAACAGGGGGTTCTACGAGCAGTACTTC. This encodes CASSLNRGFYEQYF.

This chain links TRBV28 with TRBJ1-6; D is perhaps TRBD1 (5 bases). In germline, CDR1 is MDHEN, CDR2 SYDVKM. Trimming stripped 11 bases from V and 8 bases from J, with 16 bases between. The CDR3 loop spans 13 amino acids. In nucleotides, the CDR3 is TGTGCCGGAGCCCCGGGACTTTATTCACCCCTCCACTTT. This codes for CAGAPGLYSPLHF.

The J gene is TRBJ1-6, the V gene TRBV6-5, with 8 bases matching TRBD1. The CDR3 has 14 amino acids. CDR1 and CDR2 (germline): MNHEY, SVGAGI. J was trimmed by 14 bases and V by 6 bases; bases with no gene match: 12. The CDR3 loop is CASSVGDRYLALHF. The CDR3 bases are TGTGCCAGCAGCGTAGGGGACAGGTACTTGGCCCTCCACTTT.

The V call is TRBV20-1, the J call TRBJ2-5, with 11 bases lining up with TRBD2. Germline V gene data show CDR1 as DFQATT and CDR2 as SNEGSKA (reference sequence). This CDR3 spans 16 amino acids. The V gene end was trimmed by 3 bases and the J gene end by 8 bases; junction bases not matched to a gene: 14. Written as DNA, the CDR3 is TGCAGTGCTAGTGTATCGGGGATAGCGGGGGGGCCCACCCAGTACTTC. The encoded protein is CSASVSGIAGGPTQYF.

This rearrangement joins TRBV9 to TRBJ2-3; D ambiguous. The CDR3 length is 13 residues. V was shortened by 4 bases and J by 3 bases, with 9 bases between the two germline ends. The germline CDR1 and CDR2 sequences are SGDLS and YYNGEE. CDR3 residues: CASSPVITDTQYF. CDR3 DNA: TGTGCCAGCAGCCCGGTCATAACAGATACGCAGTATTTT.

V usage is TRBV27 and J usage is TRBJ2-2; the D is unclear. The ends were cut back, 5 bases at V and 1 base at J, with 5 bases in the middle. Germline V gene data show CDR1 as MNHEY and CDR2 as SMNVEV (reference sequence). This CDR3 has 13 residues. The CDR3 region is CASSPLNTGELFF. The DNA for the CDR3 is TGTGCCAGCAGTCCCCTGAACACCGGGGAGCTGTTTTTT.

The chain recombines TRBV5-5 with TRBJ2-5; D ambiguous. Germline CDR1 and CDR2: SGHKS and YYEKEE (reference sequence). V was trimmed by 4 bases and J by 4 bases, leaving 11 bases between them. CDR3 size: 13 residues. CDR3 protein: CASSLRFSETQYF. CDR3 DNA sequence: TGTGCCAGCAGCCTAAGATTCTCAGAGACCCAGTACTTC.

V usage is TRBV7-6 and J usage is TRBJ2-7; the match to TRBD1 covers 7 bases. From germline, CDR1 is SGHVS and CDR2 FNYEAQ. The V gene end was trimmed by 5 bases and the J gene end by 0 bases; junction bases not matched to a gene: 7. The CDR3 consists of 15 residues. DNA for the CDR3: TGTGCCAGCAGCCCCAGATCAGGGGGCTCCTACGAGCAGTACTTC. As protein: CASSPRSGGSYEQYF.

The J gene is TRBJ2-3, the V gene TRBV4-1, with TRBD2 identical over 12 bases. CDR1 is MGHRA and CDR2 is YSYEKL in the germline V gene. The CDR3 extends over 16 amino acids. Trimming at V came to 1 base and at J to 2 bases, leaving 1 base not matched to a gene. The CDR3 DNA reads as TGCGCCAGCAGCCAAGGACTAGCGGGGGACACAGATACGCAGTATTTT. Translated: CASSQGLAGDTDTQYF.

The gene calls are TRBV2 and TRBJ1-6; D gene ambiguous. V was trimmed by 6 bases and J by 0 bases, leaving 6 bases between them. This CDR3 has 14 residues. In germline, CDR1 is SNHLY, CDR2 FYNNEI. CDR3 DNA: TGTGCCAGCAGGCCGGTCTCCTATAATTCACCCCTCCACTTT. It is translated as CASRPVSYNSPLHF. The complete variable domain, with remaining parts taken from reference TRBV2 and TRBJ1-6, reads EPEVTQTPSHQVTQMGQEVILRCVPISNHLYFYWYRQILGQKVEFLVSFYNNEISEKSEIFDDQFSVERPDGSNFTLKIRSTKLEDSAMYFCASRPVSYNSPLHFGNGTRLTVT.

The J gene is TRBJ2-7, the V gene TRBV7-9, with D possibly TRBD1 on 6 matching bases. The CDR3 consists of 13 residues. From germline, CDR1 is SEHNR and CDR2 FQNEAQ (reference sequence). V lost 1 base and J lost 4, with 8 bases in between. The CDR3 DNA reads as TGTGCCAGCAGCTTAGGACAGGTATACGAGCAGTACTTC. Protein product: CASSLGQVYEQYF. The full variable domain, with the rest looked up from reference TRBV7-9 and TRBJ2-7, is DTGVSQNPRHKITKRGQNVTFRCDPISEHNRLYWYRQTLGQGPEFLTYFQNEAQLEKSRLLSDRFSAERPKGSFSTLEIQRTEQGDSAMYLCASSLGQVYEQYFGPGTRLTVT.

The CDR3 DNA follows: TGCGCCAGCAGCAGTAGCACGGGCAATGAGCAGTTCTTC. This sequence encodes CASSSSTGNEQFF. The chain has TRBV5-1 and TRBJ2-1; no firm D call. The CDR3 runs to 13 residues. Trimming removed 4 bases from V and 6 bases from J, with 11 bases in between. Germline V gives CDR1 SGHRS, CDR2 YFSETQ.

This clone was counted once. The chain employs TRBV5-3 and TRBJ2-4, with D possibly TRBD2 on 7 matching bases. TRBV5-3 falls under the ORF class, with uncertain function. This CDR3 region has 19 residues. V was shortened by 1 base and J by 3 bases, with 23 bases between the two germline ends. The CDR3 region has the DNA TGTGCCAGAAGCTTGCACCGGCCACCAGGGGAGGGAGTCAAAAACATTCAGTACTTC. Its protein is CARSLHRPPGEGVKNIQYF.

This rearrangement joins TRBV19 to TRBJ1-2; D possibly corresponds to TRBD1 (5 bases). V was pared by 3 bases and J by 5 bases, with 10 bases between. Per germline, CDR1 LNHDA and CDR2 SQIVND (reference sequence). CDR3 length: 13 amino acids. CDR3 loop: CASSIRQKYGYTF. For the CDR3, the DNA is TGTGCCAGTAGTATTCGACAGAAATATGGCTACACCTTC.

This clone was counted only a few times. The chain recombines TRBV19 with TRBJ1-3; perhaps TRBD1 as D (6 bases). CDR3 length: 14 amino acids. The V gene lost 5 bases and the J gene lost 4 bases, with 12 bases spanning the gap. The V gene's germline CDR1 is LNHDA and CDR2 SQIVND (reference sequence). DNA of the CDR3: TGTGCCAGTAGTCCACAGGGATCCGGAAACACCATATATTTT. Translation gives CASSPQGSGNTIYF.

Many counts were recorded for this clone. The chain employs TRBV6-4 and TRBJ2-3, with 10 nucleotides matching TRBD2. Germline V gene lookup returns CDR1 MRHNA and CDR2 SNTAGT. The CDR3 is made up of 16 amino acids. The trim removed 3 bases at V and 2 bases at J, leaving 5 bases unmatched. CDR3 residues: CASSEIAGGYTDTQYF. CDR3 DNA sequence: TGTGCCAGCAGTGAGATAGCGGGGGGCTACACAGATACGCAGTATTTT.

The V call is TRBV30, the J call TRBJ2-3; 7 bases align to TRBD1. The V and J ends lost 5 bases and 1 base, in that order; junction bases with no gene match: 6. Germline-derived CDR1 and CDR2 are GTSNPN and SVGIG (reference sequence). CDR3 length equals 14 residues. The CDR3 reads CAWAGQVRTDTQYF. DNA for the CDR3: TGTGCCTGGGCAGGACAGGTCCGCACAGATACGCAGTATTTT.